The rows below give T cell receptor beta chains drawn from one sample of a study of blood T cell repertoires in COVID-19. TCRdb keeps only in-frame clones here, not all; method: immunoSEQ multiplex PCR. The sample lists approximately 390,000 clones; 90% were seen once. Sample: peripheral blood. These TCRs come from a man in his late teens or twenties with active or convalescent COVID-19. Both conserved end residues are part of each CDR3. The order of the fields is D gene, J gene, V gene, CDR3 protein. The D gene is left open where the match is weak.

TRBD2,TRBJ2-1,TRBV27,CASTGRASGFYNEQFF
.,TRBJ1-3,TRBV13,CASSDSGPSSGNTIYF
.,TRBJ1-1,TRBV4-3,CASSLMVNVGTMNTEAFF
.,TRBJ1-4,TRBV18,CASSPRRHEKLFF
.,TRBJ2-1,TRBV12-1,CASSPTGLAGESYNEQFF
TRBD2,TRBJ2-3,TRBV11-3,CASSQTSGTADTQYF
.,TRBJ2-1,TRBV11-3,CASSPGLGSSGVVNEQFF
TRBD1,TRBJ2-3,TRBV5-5,CASSLVVGQGASSQYF
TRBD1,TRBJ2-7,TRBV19,CASSPGTGFDEQYF
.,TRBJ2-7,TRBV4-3,CASSQGPGSYEQYF
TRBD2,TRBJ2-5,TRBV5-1,CASSFRIGLAGGETQYF
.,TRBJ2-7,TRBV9,CASSVAPGLSYEQYF
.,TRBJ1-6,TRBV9,CASSGGAGLINSPLHF
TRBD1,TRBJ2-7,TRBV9,CASSANDDRAISYEQYF
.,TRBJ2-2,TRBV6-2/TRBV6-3,CASSYSSNTGELFF
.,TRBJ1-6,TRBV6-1,CASSEWGSGYNSPLHF
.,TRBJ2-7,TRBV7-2,CASSLFGGGPYEQYF
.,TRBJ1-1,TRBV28,CASSLGGANTEAFF
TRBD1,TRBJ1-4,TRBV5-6,CASSRDSLGEKLFF
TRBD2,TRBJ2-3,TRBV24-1,CATSDPGRELTDTQYF
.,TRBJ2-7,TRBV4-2,CASSQDGIYEQYF
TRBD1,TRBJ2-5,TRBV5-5,CASTTTGTVETQYF
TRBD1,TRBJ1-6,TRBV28,CASSPGQGGSPLHF